Listed below are T cell receptor beta chains from one sample, sequenced in a study of T-cell reconstitution after alpha-beta-depleted transplantation in children. Via MiXCR, TCRdb re-called the PCR reads, giving one row per CDR3 protein. The sample yields approximately 110,000 distinct CDR3 sequences, about 23% seen once. Sequenced here: PBMCs, mostly from graft donor cells, sampled 180 days after TCRalphabeta/CD19-depleted stem cell transplant. The receptors were sampled from a male patient between 2 and 15 years old who had a stem cell transplant for chronic granulomatous disease, so the T cells may come from the graft donor. Each CDR3 is given without its conserved first and last residue.

>TRBV12-3/TRBV12-4|TRBJ2-7
ASSYRGSTYEQY
>TRBV5-1|TRBJ2-5
ASSLGDRETQY
>TRBV20-1|TRBJ2-1
SAKRVGRSYNEQF
>TRBV9|TRBJ2-1
ASSFRWDAGGNEQF
>TRBV3-1|TRBJ2-1
ASSQIAGGPINEQF
>TRBV12-3/TRBV12-4|TRBJ1-6
ASTLLGAIDNSPLH
>TRBV9|TRBJ1-1
ASSVEQATEAF
>TRBV3-1|TRBJ1-1
ASSQYGTEAF
>TRBV20-1|TRBJ2-5
SARAPLGGETQY
>TRBV29-1|TRBJ2-1
SVEQRLANEQF
>TRBV29-1|TRBJ2-1
SAWKRERIYNEQF
>TRBV15|TRBJ2-6
ATSRELVLNGANVLT
>TRBV12-3/TRBV12-4|TRBJ1-5
ASSLDRVDQPQH
>TRBV19|TRBJ2-1
ASSTRLALDEQF
>TRBV20-1|TRBJ2-1
SAQDPWGGNYNEQF
>TRBV7-9|TRBJ2-1
ASSWTGTSGVMQF
>TRBV6-5|TRBJ2-7
ASSYSGVDEQY
>TRBV5-1|TRBJ2-2
ASSNRDRNTGELF
>TRBV20-1|TRBJ2-4
SATGEGENIQY
>TRBV11-2|TRBJ1-6
ASSLEGTRGSPLH
>TRBV11-3|TRBJ2-5
ASSLGLLGDETQY
>TRBV5-1|TRBJ2-2
ASRQGYNTGELF